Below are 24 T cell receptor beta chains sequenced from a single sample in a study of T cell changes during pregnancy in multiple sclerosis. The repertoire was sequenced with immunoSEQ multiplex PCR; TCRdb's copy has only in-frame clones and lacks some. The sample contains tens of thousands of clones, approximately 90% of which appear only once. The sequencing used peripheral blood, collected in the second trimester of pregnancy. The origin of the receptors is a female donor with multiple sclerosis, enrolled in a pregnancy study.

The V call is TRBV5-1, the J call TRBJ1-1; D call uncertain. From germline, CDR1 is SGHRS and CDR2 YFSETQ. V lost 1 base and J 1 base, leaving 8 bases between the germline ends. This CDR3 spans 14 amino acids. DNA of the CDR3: TGCGCCAGCAGCTTGATTGGGCCGAACACTGAAGCTTTCTTT. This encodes CASSLIGPNTEAFF. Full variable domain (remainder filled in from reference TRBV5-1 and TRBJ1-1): KAGVTQTPRYLIKTRGQQVTLSCSPISGHRSVSWYQQTPGQGLQFLFEYFSETQRNKGNFPGRFSGRQFSNSRSEMNVSTLELGDSALYLCASSLIGPNTEAFFGQGTRLTVV.

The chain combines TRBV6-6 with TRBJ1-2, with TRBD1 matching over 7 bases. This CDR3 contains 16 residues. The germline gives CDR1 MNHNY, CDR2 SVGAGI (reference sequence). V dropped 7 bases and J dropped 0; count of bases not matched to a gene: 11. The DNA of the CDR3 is TGTGCCAGCACCCCCCGAGGGGGCCTGGCTAACTATGGCTACACCTTC. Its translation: CASTPRGGLANYGYTF.

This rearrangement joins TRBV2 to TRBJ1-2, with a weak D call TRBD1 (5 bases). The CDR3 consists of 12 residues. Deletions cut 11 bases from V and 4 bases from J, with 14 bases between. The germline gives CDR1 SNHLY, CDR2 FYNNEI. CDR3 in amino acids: CAGRGDSYGYTF. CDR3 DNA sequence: TGTGCCGGCCGGGGGGATAGCTATGGCTACACCTTC.

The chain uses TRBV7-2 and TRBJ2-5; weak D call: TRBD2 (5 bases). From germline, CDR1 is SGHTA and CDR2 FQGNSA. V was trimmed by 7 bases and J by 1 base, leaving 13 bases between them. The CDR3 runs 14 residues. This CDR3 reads CASTELGAQETQYF. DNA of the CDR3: TGTGCCAGCACCGAATTGGGAGCCCAAGAGACCCAGTACTTC.

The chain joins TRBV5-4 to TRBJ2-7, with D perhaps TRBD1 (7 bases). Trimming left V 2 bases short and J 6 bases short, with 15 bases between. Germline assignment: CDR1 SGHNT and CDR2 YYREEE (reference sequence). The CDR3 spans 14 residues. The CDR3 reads CASSFGGGLIEQYF. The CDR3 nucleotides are TGTGCCAGCAGCTTCGGAGGGGGCTTAATCGAGCAGTACTTC.

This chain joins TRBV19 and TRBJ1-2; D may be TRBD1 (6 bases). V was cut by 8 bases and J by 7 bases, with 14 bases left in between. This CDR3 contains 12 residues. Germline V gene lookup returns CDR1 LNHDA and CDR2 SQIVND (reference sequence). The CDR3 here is CASQEQGSGYTF. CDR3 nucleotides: TGTGCCAGTCAGGAACAGGGAAGTGGCTACACCTTC.

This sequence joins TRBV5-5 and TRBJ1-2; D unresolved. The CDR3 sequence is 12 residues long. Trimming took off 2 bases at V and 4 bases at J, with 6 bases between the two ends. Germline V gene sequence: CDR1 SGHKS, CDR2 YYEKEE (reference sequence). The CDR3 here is CASSFSLYGYTF. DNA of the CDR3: TGTGCCAGCAGCTTTTCCCTCTATGGCTACACCTTC.

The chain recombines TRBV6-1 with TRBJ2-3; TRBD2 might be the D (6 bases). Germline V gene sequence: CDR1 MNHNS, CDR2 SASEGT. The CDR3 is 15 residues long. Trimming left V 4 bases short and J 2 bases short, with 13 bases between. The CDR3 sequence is CASSVVWGDTDTQYF. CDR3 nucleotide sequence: TGTGCCAGCAGTGTAGTCTGGGGGGACACAGATACGCAGTATTTT.

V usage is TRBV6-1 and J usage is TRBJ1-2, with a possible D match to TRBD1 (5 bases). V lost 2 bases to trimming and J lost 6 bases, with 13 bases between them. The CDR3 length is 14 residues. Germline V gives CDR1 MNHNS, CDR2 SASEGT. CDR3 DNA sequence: TGTGCCAGCAGTGAAAGGTGGGGGGGGAATGGCTACACCTTC. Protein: CASSERWGGNGYTF.

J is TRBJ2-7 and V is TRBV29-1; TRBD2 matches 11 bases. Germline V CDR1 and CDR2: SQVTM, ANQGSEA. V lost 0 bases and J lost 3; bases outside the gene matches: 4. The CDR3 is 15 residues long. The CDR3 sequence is CSVEEASGGNYEQYF. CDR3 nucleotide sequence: TGCAGCGTTGAAGAAGCTAGCGGGGGGAACTACGAGCAGTACTTC.

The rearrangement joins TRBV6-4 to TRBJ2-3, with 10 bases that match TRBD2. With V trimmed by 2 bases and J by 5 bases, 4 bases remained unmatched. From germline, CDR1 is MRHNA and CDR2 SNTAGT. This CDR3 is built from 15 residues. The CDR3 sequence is CASSDAAGGQDTQYF. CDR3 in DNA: TGTGCCAGCAGTGACGCAGCGGGGGGGCAAGATACGCAGTATTTT.

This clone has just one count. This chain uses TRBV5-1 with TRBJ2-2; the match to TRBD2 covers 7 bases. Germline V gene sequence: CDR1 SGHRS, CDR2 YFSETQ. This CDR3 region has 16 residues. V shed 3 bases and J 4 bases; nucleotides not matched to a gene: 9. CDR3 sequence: CASSWEGNAGTGELFF. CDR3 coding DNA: TGCGCCAGCAGCTGGGAGGGTAACGCGGGCACCGGGGAGCTGTTTTTT. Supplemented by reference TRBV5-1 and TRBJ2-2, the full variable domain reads KAGVTQTPRYLIKTRGQQVTLSCSPISGHRSVSWYQQTPGQGLQFLFEYFSETQRNKGNFPGRFSGRQFSNSRSEMNVSTLELGDSALYLCASSWEGNAGTGELFFGEGSRLTVL.

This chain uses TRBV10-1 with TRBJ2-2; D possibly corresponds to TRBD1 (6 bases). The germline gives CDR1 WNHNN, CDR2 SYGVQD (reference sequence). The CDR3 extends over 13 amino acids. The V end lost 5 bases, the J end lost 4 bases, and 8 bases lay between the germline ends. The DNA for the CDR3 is TGCGCCAGCAGTACAGGGAGCACCGGGGAGCTGTTTTTT. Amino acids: CASSTGSTGELFF.

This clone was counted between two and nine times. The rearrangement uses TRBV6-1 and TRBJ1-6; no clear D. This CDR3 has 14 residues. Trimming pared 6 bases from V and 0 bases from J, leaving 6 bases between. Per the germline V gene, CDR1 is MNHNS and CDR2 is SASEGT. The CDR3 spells CASRVSSYNSPLHF. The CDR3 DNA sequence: TGTGCCAGCAGGGTGAGCTCCTATAATTCACCCCTCCACTTT.

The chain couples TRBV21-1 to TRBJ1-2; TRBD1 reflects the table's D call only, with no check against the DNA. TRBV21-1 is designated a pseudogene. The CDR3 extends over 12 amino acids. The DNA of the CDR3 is TGTGCCAGGGGCCAGGGGGCACATGGCTACACCTTC. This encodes CARGQGAHGYTF.

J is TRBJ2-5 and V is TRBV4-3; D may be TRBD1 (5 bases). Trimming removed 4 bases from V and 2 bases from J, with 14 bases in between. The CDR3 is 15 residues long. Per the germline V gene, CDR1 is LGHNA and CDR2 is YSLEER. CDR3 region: CASSPQRTSQETQYF. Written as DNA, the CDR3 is TGCGCCAGCAGCCCCCAAAGGACATCTCAAGAGACCCAGTACTTC.

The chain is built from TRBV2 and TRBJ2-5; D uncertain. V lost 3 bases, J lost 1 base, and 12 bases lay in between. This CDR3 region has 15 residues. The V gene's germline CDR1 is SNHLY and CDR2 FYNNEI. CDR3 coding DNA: TGTGCCAGCAGTGATGACTGGATCCTCCAAGAGACCCAGTACTTC. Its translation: CASSDDWILQETQYF. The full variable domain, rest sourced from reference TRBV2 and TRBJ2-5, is EPEVTQTPSHQVTQMGQEVILRCVPISNHLYFYWYRQILGQKVEFLVSFYNNEISEKSEIFDDQFSVERPDGSNFTLKIRSTKLEDSAMYFCASSDDWILQETQYFGPGTRLLVL.

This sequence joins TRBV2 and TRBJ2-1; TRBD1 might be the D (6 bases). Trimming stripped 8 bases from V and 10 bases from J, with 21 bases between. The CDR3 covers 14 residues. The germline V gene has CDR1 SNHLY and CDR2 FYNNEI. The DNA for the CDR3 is TGTGCCAGCCGCCCTCCTCGATCCGACAGGGAGCAGTTCTTC. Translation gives CASRPPRSDREQFF.

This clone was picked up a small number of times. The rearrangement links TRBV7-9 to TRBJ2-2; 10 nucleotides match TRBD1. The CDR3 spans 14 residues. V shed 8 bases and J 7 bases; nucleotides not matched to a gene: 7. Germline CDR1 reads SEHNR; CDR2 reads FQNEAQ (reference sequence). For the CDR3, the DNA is TGTGCCAGCCGCTCGACAGGGGGCCACGGGGAGCTGTTTTTT. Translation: CASRSTGGHGELFF.

The DNA for the CDR3 is TGTGCCAGCAGCGTCAGGACAGGGGCCCGGACCGGGGAGCTGTTTTTT. This codes for CASSVRTGARTGELFF. The rearrangement uses TRBV7-8 and TRBJ2-2, with 9 bases fitting TRBD1. Germline CDR1 and CDR2: SGHVS and FQNEAQ. The J segment lost 5 bases and the V segment lost 5 bases, leaving 9 bases of the junction unmatched. The CDR3 has 16 amino acids.

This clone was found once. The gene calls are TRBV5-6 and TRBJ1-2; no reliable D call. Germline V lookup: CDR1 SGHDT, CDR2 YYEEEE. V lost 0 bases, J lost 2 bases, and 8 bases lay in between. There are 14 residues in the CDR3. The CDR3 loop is CASSLEQLNYGYTF. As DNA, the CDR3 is TGTGCCAGCAGCTTGGAACAGTTAAACTATGGCTACACCTTC.

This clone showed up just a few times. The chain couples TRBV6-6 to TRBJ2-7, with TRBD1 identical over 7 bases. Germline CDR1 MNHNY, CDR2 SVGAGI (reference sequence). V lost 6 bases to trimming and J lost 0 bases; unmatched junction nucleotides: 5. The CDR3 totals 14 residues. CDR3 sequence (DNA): TGTGCCAGCAGCCGGGACAGAGACTCCTACGAGCAGTACTTC. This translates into CASSRDRDSYEQYF.

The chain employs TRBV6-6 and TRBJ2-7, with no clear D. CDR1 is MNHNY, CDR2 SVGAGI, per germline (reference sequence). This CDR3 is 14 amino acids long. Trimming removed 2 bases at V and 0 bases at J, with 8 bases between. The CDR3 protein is CASSYTSSSYEQYF. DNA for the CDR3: TGTGCCAGCAGTTACACATCTAGCTCCTACGAGCAGTACTTC.

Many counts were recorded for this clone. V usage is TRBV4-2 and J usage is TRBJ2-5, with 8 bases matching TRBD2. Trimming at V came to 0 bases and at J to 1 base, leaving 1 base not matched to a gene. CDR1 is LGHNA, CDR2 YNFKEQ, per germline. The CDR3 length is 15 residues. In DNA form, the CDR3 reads TGTGCCAGCAGCCAAGAACGGGGGGGCCAAGAGACCCAGTACTTC. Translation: CASSQERGGQETQYF.